This TCR beta chain originates from a study of blood T cell repertoires in COVID-19. As for the study in general: Material from acute and convalescent COVID-19 was sourced from the United States, Italy and Spain.

TCRdb's table, derived via immunoSEQ multiplex PCR, lists solely in-frame clones and lacks some. The table records some 150,000 clones, approximately 90% of them present only once. Germline values: CDR1 LGHDT, CDR2 YNNKEL (reference sequence). The V end was cut by 0 bases, the J end by 0 bases, with 21 bases between. This CDR3 region has 20 residues. The receptor was isolated from a woman aged 40 to 55 with acute or convalescent COVID-19. Specimen: peripheral blood. V and J are TRBV3-1 (or the pseudogene TRBV3-2) and TRBJ2-4, with D unresolved. The CDR3 region is CASSQDLWNQRGIAKNIQYF. In DNA, the CDR3 is TGTGCCAGCAGCCAAGATCTTTGGAATCAGAGAGGAATAGCCAAAAACATTCAGTACTTC.